This T cell receptor beta chain was captured in a study of cytomegalovirus exposure and HLA in healthy donors. With 6 bases removed from V and 7 bases from J, the gap between germline ends came to 18 bases. The CDR3 consists of 14 residues. Germline V gene data show CDR1 as SNHLY and CDR2 as FYNNEI. A multiplex PCR was run with 60 Vbeta primers and 13 Jbeta primers. This table comes from immunoSEQ multiplex PCR, and its TCRdb copy is limited to in-frame clones, with some not included. The sample consists of approximately 140,000 clones, roughly 80% of them appearing once. The chain links TRBV2 to TRBJ2-5; D may be TRBD1 (5 bases). Sequencing was carried out using PBMCs. The sequence derives from a woman aged 50 to 60 in good health and CMV-seropositive. The CDR3 DNA follows: TGTGCCAGCAGGTTTGAAAAGGGGTTGGGGACCCAGTACTTC. As protein: CASRFEKGLGTQYF.